This T cell receptor (beta chain) was obtained from a study of blood T cell repertoires in COVID-19. Donors in Cohort 3 counted as recovered after two negative PCRs, clearance, or symptom resolution. Trimming removed 4 bases from V and 4 bases from J, with 4 bases in between. The CDR3 extends over 11 amino acids. The V gene's germline CDR1 is MDHEN and CDR2 SYDVKM. Per the authors' pipeline: Cell counts per sample came from amplifying reference gene primers. The protocol was immunoSEQ multiplex PCR, while the TCRdb copy is restricted to in-frame clones and leaves out a portion. D and trimming were read from the DNA, whereas the V and J calls and clone size are those reported in that table. This sample has about 140,000 clones; over 80% occur once, and the top ten carry more than 5%.

This chain uses TRBV28 with TRBJ1-2, with D hard to call. This TCR came from a woman aged 40 to 50 who had recovered from COVID-19. Sequenced material: PBMCs or T cells enriched from blood (not recorded which). The DNA of the CDR3 is TGTGCCAGCAGTTCCTTCTATGGCTACACCTTC. Translated, it gives CASSSFYGYTF.